At least ten counts were recorded for the clone carrying this T cell receptor (beta chain). Its antigen is as yet unknown. The CDR3 is 11 amino acids. Trimming took 5 bases from V and 2 from J, leaving 3 bases between them. Looked up from germline, CDR1 is SGHAT and CDR2 is FQNNGV. The data originate from a study of tumor-infiltrating lymphocytes in primary liver carcinoma. Study background: The patients included men and women who were aged 30 to 69 years.

Germline DNA was extracted too, while blood RNA derived from unsorted whole blood. Total RNA amounting to 500 ng was the source from which TCR beta cDNA was made with a constant-region primer. Slightly modified ARM-PCR served as the procedure for the TCR beta libraries. These libraries came from three rounds of nested multiplex PCR. A C-beta reverse primer was combined with TRBV1-TRBV30 forward primers in the first two PCR rounds, and each round had around 11 cycles. From the multiplex PCR reads, TCRdb called clonotypes with MiXCR, one entry per CDR3 protein. Among hundreds of thousands of distinct CDR3 sequences, 45% to 70% were seen once, and the ten largest hold approximately 17%. Study-wide results and caveats: Significantly larger top-250-clone fractions were found in tumors than in blood (p = 0.039).

This receptor was taken from a woman in her thirties with primary liver carcinoma and hepatitis B virus infection. The sequenced sample consisted of peripheral blood. The V gene is TRBV11-2, the J gene TRBJ2-5; D remains unclear. The chain's CDR3 is CASSAQETQYF. CDR3 nucleotide sequence: TGTGCCAGCAGCGCACAAGAGACCCAGTACTTC. The complete variable domain, with remaining parts taken from reference TRBV11-2 and TRBJ2-5, reads EAGVAQSPRYKIIEKRQSVAFWCNPISGHATLYWYQQILGQGPKLLIQFQNNGVVDDSQLPKDRFSAERLKGVDSTLKIQPAKLEDSAVYLCASSAQETQYFGPGTRLLVL.